This record covers a single T cell receptor (beta chain). The antigen remains undetermined. This entry is derived from a study of cytomegalovirus exposure and HLA in healthy donors. The wider study: One earlier analysis, a look at roughly 180 million T cells, found about 110 million unique TCR beta sequences.

Trimming removed 4 bases at V and 4 bases at J, with 19 bases between. The length of the CDR3 is 16 residues. Per the germline V gene, CDR1 is LGHNA and CDR2 is YSLEER. PCR primers comprised 60 Vbeta and 13 Jbeta primers. The table came from immunoSEQ multiplex PCR; TCRdb's copy has only in-frame clones and leaves some out. The sample lists 100,000 to 150,000 clones, about 80% seen once, with more than 3.5% in the top ten. Regarding the study as a whole: Sequencing likely generated an artifact that appeared as a cluster of highly shared sequence variants.

This clonotype was sampled from a middle-aged woman in good health and CMV-seropositive. The rearrangement uses TRBV4-3 and TRBJ1-1, with a possible D match to TRBD1 (5 bases). Sequencing was performed on PBMCs. CDR3 region: CASSLGRAAGGTEAFF. The CDR3 DNA reads TGCGCCAGCAGCCTGGGACGGGCGGCCGGGGGCACTGAAGCTTTCTTT.